What follows are 22 T cell receptor beta chains derived from one specimen sequenced in a study of T cells in Graves' hyperthyroidism and ophthalmopathy. RNA transcripts served as the template for amplifying TCR beta CDR3 regions. Researchers ran a first-round RT-PCR on the TCR CDR3 using the HTBI primer set. TCRdb ran MiXCR on the multiplex PCR reads and lists one entry per CDR3 protein. Of 600,000 to 800,000 distinct CDR3 sequences listed, around 40% are singletons. Material: blood. These receptors originate from a woman in her forties with Graves' hyperthyroidism.

As for this clonotype: A clone one base away is much larger, so this may be a read error. Here the CDR3 omits its conserved ending phenylalanine or tryptophan, so a read error is the likely source. V gene TRBV12-3 or TRBV12-4 combines with J gene TRBJ2-7; D gene ambiguous. V dropped 4 bases and J dropped 5 bases, with 3 bases sitting between them. The CDR3 totals 10 residues. The CDR3 DNA is TGTGCCAGCAGTTACGACGAGCAGTACATC. This translates into CASSYDEQYI.

The J gene is TRBJ2-7, the V gene TRBV29-1; 7 bases are a match to TRBD1. The ends lost 7 bases at V and 4 bases at J; junction bases unmatched: 7. Germline V lookup: CDR1 SQVTM, CDR2 ANQGSEA. The CDR3 is made up of 12 amino acids. The chain's CDR3 is CSDTTGSYEQYF. The CDR3 region has the DNA TGCAGCGACACGACAGGGTCATACGAGCAGTACTTC.

The chain links TRBV11-1 to TRBJ2-7, with D possibly TRBD1 on 6 matching bases. The ends were cut back, 5 bases at V and 0 bases at J, with 14 bases in the middle. In germline, CDR1 is SGHAT, CDR2 FQDESV (reference sequence). CDR3 length: 15 amino acids. CDR3 loop: CASSHRDTVSYEQYF. CDR3 bases: TGTGCCAGCAGCCACCGGGACACCGTCTCCTACGAGCAGTACTTC.

In its sample, this clonotype was seen a few times. The chain employs TRBV11-1 and TRBJ2-5; TRBD2 might be the D (6 bases). The CDR3 is 14 amino acids. CDR1 and CDR2 from the germline V gene are SGHAT and FQDESV (reference sequence). V lost 5 bases and J lost 3, with 13 bases in between. The CDR3 bases are TGTGCCAGCAGCCTAGGAAGGAGGGAAGAGACCCAGTACTTC. It is translated as CASSLGRREETQYF. The full variable domain, with the rest looked up from reference TRBV11-1 and TRBJ2-5, is EAEVAQSPRYKITEKSQAVAFWCDPISGHATLYWYRQILGQGPELLVQFQDESVVDDSQLPKDRFSAERLKGVDSTLKIQPAELGDSAMYLCASSLGRREETQYFGPGTRLLVL.

This clonotype was detected many times. This chain uses TRBV15 with TRBJ1-2; D might be TRBD1 (5 bases). This CDR3 region has 15 residues. Germline V gene data show CDR1 as LNHNV and CDR2 as YYDKDF (reference sequence). The germline V and J ends were trimmed by 0 bases and 6 bases, with 14 bases remaining between them. The CDR3 reads CATSRDLQGNNGYTF. Written as DNA, the CDR3 is TGTGCCACCAGCAGAGATCTGCAGGGCAATAATGGCTACACCTTC. Drawing the rest from reference TRBV15 and TRBJ1-2, the complete variable domain is DAMVIQNPRYQVTQFGKPVTLSCSQTLNHNVMYWYQQKSSQAPKLLFHYYDKDFNNEADTPDNFQSRRPNTSFCFLDIRSPGLGDTAMYLCATSRDLQGNNGYTFGSGTRLTVV.

This clonotype was recorded many times. This rearrangement joins TRBV7-2 to TRBJ1-2; weak D call: TRBD1 (6 bases). This CDR3 contains 15 residues. Germline assignment: CDR1 SGHTA and CDR2 FQGNSA. V was cut by 1 base and J by 4 bases, with 13 bases left in between. DNA for the CDR3: TGTGCCAGCAGCTTAGGGGGGCGGTGGGGCTATGGCTACACCTTC. Translating gives CASSLGGRWGYGYTF.

This clonotype was picked up many times. The rearrangement uses TRBV19 and TRBJ1-2; 7 bases line up with TRBD1. CDR1 is LNHDA, CDR2 SQIVND, per germline (reference sequence). The CDR3 length is 15 residues. Germline trimming cut 5 bases from V and 2 bases from J; bases unmatched to any gene: 8. CDR3 region: CASSPGQVLNYGYTF. The CDR3 DNA is TGTGCCAGTAGTCCAGGACAGGTCCTCAACTATGGCTACACCTTC.

The table lists this clonotype with a few counts. The chain recombines TRBV20-1 with TRBJ2-7; D possibly matches TRBD1 or TRBD2 (5 bases each). This CDR3 is built from 13 residues. CDR1 is DFQATT, CDR2 SNEGSKA, per germline (reference sequence). The CDR3 reads CSESGTHSYEQYF. CDR3 DNA: TGCAGCGAATCCGGGACCCACTCCTACGAGCAGTACTTC.

The J gene is TRBJ1-1, the V gene TRBV14; D is uncertain. Germline assignment: CDR1 SGHDN and CDR2 FVKESK. V lost 0 bases and J lost 5, with 16 bases in between. The CDR3 is 16 residues long. CDR3 region: CASSQETGYLGTEAFF. CDR3 nucleotide sequence: TGTGCCAGCAGCCAAGAAACGGGATATCTGGGGACTGAAGCTTTCTTT.

This clonotype was seen ten or more times. This rearrangement joins TRBV5-6 to TRBJ2-7; D is tentatively TRBD1 or TRBD2 (5 bases each). This CDR3 is built from 14 residues. Germline V lookup: CDR1 SGHDT, CDR2 YYEEEE. V lost 6 bases and J lost 3, with 16 bases in between. The CDR3 region is CASTNPGQVYEQYF. The CDR3 nucleotides are TGTGCCAGCACCAACCCGGGGCAGGTCTACGAGCAGTACTTC.

There are many counts of this clonotype. The chain uses TRBV9 and TRBJ1-1; D not resolved. Germline V gives CDR1 SGDLS, CDR2 YYNGEE. Trimming cost V 0 bases and J 0 bases, with 6 bases left between them. The CDR3 covers 14 residues. Here the CDR3 reads CASSVEALNTEAFF. CDR3 bases: TGTGCCAGCAGCGTAGAAGCACTGAACACTGAAGCTTTCTTT.

The gene calls are TRBV5-4 and TRBJ2-7, with a tentative D call TRBD1 (5 bases). Germline CDR1 reads SGHNT; CDR2 reads YYREEE (reference sequence). This CDR3 region has 14 residues. The germline V and J ends were trimmed by 4 bases and 3 bases, with 14 bases remaining between them. The CDR3: CASSLWQGNYEQYF. CDR3 nucleotides: TGTGCCAGCAGCCTGTGGCAGGGTAACTACGAGCAGTACTTC.

In regard to this clonotype: One junction end does not reproduce the germline sequence, and a read error may be involved. V gene TRBV7-7 combines with J gene TRBJ2-7; the match to TRBD2 covers 9 bases. The CDR3 spans 13 residues. Germline V gene lookup returns CDR1 SSHAT and CDR2 FNYEAQ (reference sequence). Here the CDR3 DNA reads TGTGCTAGCAGCGCAGCGGGGGGTTATACGCAGTACTTC. Its translation: CASSAAGGYTQYF.

This clonotype was detected only a few times. The V and J genes are TRBV25-1 and TRBJ1-3; D is ambiguous. Germline assignment: CDR1 MGHDK and CDR2 SYGVNS. The V gene lost 6 bases and the J gene lost 8 bases, with 20 bases spanning the gap. This CDR3 contains 15 residues. CDR3 protein: CASSLGTNYGYTIYF. The CDR3 DNA follows: TGTGCCAGCAGCCTAGGCACTAACTATGGCTACACCATATATTTT.

This clonotype was detected only a few times. The chain recombines TRBV7-9 with TRBJ2-7; D uncertain. CDR3 length: 14 amino acids. V lost 0 bases to trimming and J lost 3 bases, with 9 bases between them. In germline, CDR1 is SEHNR, CDR2 FQNEAQ (reference sequence). The CDR3 DNA sequence: TGTGCCAGCAGCTTAGCCCTTGTAGGCTACGAGCAGTACTTC. Translated, it gives CASSLALVGYEQYF.

This clonotype was picked up one time. The V and J genes are TRBV12-3 or TRBV12-4 and TRBJ2-5; weak D call: TRBD2 (7 bases). The J call may be in error: the DNA end matches TRBJ2-7 better. This CDR3 has 13 amino acids. The chain's CDR3 is CASSFQGGAEQYF. CDR3 DNA sequence: TGTGCCAGCAGCTTCCAAGGGGGGGCCGAGCAGTACTTC.

In this sample, this clonotype turned up a few times. V is TRBV6-1 and J is TRBJ1-5; tentative D call: TRBD1 (6 bases). Germline V lookup: CDR1 MNHNS, CDR2 SASEGT. The length of the CDR3 is 13 residues. V gave up 4 bases and J gave up 7 bases, with 11 bases separating them. The CDR3 bases are TGTGCCAGCAGTGGGGGACAACCCCAGCCCCAGCATTTT. This translates into CASSGGQPQPQHF.

This clonotype occurred a few times. The V gene is TRBV7-9, the J gene TRBJ1-1; possible D gene TRBD1, 5 bases. CDR1 is SEHNR and CDR2 is FQNEAQ in the germline V gene (reference sequence). CDR3 length equals 16 residues. Trimming removed 5 bases at V and 3 bases at J, with 19 bases between. CDR3 sequence (DNA): TGTGCCAGCAGCCCCCCTACATTATCGGGGGACACTGAAGCTTTCTTT. Translated: CASSPPTLSGDTEAFF.

The chain has TRBV7-9 and TRBJ2-2, with D perhaps matching TRBD2 (6 bases). CDR1 is SEHNR and CDR2 is FQNEAQ in the germline V gene (reference sequence). The CDR3 extends over 19 amino acids. The V gene lost 4 bases and the J gene lost 0 bases, with 21 bases spanning the gap. CDR3 coding DNA: TGTGCCAGCAGCTCCCGAAGGGGTCTGCGGGGAGCGAACACCGGGGAGCTGTTTTTT. Amino acid sequence: CASSSRRGLRGANTGELFF.

This clonotype was observed many times. The germline gene is not matched at one end of the junction; a read error may be the cause. This chain joins TRBV7-7 and TRBJ2-5, with 10 bases lining up with TRBD2. This CDR3 has 15 amino acids. Germline assignment: CDR1 SSHAT and CDR2 FNYEAQ (reference sequence). CDR3: CASSLGLATQETQYF. Here the CDR3 DNA reads TGTGCTAGCAGCTTGGGACTAGCGACTCAAGAGACCCAGTACTTC. Together with reference TRBV7-7 and TRBJ2-5, the CDR3 gives the full variable domain: GAGVSQSPRYKVTKRGQDVTLRCDPISSHATLYWYQQALGQGPEFLTYFNYEAQPDKSGLPSDRFSAERPEGSISTLTIQRTEQRDSAMYRCASSLGLATQETQYFGPGTRLLVL.

This clonotype was detected ten times or more. This rearrangement joins TRBV7-9 to TRBJ1-6; possibly TRBD1 for D (6 bases). Germline CDR1 reads SEHNR; CDR2 reads FQNEAQ (reference sequence). The CDR3 covers 14 residues. V was shortened by 2 bases and J by 9 bases, with 11 bases between the two germline ends. The CDR3 region has the DNA TGTGCCAGCAGCTTACAAGAAGGGGGTTCACCCCTCCACTTT. Translating gives CASSLQEGGSPLHF.

At least ten counts were recorded for this clonotype. An end of the junction does not agree with germline; a read error may underlie this. The chain combines TRBV7-7 with TRBJ2-2, with D possibly TRBD2 on 7 matching bases. Per the germline V gene, CDR1 is SSHAT and CDR2 is FNYEAQ (reference sequence). This CDR3 has 16 residues. CDR3 sequence (DNA): TGTGCTAGCAGCTTAGTTGCGGGGGCAAAGACCGGGGAGCTGTTTTTT. Residues: CASSLVAGAKTGELFF.